This entry features one T cell receptor (beta chain) sequence. A read error may account for a junction end that differs from germline. The sample originates from a study of blood T cell repertoires in COVID-19. Sequenced by immunoSEQ multiplex PCR; TCRdb stores in-frame clones only, minus some. The sample consists of 320,000 or so clones, approximately 89% of them appearing once. The CDR3 has 21 residues. Germline V gives CDR1 SQVTM, CDR2 ANQGSEA. The receptor was isolated from a man aged 25 to 40 who had recovered from COVID-19. The chain employs TRBV29-1 and TRBJ1-1, with 9 bases that match TRBD1. The specimen was PBMCs or T cells enriched from blood (not recorded which). DNA of the CDR3: TGCAGCGTGGAAGGATTTGACAGGGGGAAGTATGGACTTACCGGGGACACTGAAGCTTTCTTT. It yields the protein CSVEGFDRGKYGLTGDTEAFF.